This T cell receptor beta chain was obtained from a study of T cell responses to AZD1222 COVID-19 vaccine. The table came from immunoSEQ multiplex PCR; TCRdb's copy has only in-frame clones and leaves some out. The repertoire holds 77,000 or so clones, with about 91% as singletons. Study-level points and caveats: Donors, mostly white British, included more females; clonal diversity was possibly underestimated. Breadth and depth of Spike-specific TCRs rose after two AZD1222 doses. Dominant at 160-218 and 743-854, vaccine-associated CD4 TCRs also spanned spike.

Worth noting for this clone: Its antigen remains unknown.

The CDR3 contains 16 residues. The junction had 13 bases not matched to a gene; V was cut back by 2 bases and J by 6 bases. The germline V gene has CDR1 GTSNPN and CDR2 SVGIG (reference sequence). The sample was peripheral blood, taken on day 0 of AZD1222 vaccination. This sequence was found in an adult in good health. The chain has TRBV30 and TRBJ2-7, with 10 bases lining up with TRBD2. The DNA for the CDR3 is TGTGCCTGGAGTTTCGGACTAGCGGAACTCTACGGCGAGCAGTACTTC. Protein sequence: CAWSFGLAELYGEQYF.